Sequencing of this T cell receptor (beta chain) was carried out in a study of shared clonotypes between healthy human individuals. Profiled with immunoSEQ multiplex PCR; TCRdb holds only in-frame clones, not every one. The top ten hold approximately 1.7% of the sample, which has about 2.1 million clones, 93% seen once. The naive CD8 population came from CD45RO-negative cells selected for CCR7, without terminally differentiated effector memory CD45RA+ cells. The CDR3 runs to 15 residues. The germline V gene has CDR1 LNHNV and CDR2 YYDKDF (reference sequence). V was pared by 8 bases and J by 2 bases, with 16 bases between.

V usage is TRBV15 and J usage is TRBJ2-1; a weak D match, TRBD2 (6 bases). The sample comprised naive CD8+ T cells from PBMCs. This clonotype was sampled from a man aged 18 to 30 in good health. Some clones in this sample may be carry-over from other donors' samples. CDR3 residues: CATQTGLGTYNEQFF. CDR3 DNA: TGTGCCACCCAAACGGGACTGGGGACCTACAATGAGCAGTTCTTC.